This T cell receptor beta chain was sequenced for a study of blood T cell repertoires in COVID-19. Here immunoSEQ multiplex PCR was the method, and the copy in TCRdb shows in-frame clones only, minus some. The sample lists over 25,000 clones; 88% were seen once. V was trimmed by 5 bases and J by 4 bases, leaving 3 bases between them. The CDR3 has 11 amino acids. Germline V gives CDR1 SEHNR, CDR2 FQNEAQ (reference sequence). Sequenced material: peripheral blood. This sequence originates from a woman in her 50s with active COVID-19. The chain has TRBV7-9 and TRBJ2-1; unclear D gene. CDR3 sequence (DNA): TGTGCCAGCAGCGAGTACAATGAGCAGTTCTTC. It translates to CASSEYNEQFF. Complete variable domain (other parts from reference TRBV7-9 and TRBJ2-1): DTGVSQNPRHKITKRGQNVTFRCDPISEHNRLYWYRQTLGQGPEFLTYFQNEAQLEKSRLLSDRFSAERPKGSFSTLEIQRTEQGDSAMYLCASSEYNEQFFGPGTRLTVL.